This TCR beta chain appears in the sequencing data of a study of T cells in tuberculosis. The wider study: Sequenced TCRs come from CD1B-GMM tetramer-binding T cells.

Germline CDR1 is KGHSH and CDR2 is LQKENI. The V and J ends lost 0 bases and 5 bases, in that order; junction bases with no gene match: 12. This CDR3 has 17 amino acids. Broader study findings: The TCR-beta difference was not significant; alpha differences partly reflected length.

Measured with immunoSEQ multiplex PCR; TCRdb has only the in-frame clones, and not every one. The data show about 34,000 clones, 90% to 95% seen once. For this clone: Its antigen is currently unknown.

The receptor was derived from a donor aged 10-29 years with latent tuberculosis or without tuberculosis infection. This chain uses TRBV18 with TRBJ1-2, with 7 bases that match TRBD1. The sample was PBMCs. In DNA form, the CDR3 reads TGTGCCAGCTCACCACCAAGGGAGCACAGGGGAGCGTATGGCTACACCTTC. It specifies CASSPPREHRGAYGYTF.